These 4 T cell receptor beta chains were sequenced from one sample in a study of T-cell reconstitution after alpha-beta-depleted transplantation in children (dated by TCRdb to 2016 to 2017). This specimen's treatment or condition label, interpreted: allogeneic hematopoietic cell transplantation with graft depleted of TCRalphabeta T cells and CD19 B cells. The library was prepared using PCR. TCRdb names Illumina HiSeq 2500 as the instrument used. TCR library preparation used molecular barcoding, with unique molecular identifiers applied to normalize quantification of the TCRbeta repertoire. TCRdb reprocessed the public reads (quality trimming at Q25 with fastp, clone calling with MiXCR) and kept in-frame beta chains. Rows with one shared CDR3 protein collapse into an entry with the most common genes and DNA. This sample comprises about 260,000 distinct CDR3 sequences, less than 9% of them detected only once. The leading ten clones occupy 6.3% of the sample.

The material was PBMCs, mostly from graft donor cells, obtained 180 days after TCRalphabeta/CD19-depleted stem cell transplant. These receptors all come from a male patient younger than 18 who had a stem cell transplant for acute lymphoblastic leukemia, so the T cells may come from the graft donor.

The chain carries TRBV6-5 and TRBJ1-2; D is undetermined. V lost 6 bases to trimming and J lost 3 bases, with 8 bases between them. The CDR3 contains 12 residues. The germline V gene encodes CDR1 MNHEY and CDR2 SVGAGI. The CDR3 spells CASSRAYYGYTF. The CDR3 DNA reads TGTGCCAGCAGCAGAGCGTACTATGGCTACACCTTC.

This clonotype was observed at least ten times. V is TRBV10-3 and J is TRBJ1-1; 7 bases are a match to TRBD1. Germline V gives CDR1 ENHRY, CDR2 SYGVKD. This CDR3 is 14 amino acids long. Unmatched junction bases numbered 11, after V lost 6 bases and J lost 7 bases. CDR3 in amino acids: CAIRMDRSLLEAFF. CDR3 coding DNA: TGTGCCATCAGAATGGACAGGTCTTTACTTGAAGCTTTCTTT.

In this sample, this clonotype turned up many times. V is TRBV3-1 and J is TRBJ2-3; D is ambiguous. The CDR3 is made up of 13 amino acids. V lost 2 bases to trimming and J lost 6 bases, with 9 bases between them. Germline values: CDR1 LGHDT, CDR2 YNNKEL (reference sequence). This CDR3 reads CASSQPPGDTQYF. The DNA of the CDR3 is TGTGCCAGCAGCCAACCCCCCGGCGATACGCAGTATTTT.

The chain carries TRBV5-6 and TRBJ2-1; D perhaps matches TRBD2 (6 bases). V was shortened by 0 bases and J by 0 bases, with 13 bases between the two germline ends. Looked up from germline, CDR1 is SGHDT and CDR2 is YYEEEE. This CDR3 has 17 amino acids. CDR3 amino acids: CASSLGAGISSYNEQFF. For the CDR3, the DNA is TGTGCCAGCAGCTTGGGGGCGGGGATTAGCTCCTACAATGAGCAGTTCTTC.